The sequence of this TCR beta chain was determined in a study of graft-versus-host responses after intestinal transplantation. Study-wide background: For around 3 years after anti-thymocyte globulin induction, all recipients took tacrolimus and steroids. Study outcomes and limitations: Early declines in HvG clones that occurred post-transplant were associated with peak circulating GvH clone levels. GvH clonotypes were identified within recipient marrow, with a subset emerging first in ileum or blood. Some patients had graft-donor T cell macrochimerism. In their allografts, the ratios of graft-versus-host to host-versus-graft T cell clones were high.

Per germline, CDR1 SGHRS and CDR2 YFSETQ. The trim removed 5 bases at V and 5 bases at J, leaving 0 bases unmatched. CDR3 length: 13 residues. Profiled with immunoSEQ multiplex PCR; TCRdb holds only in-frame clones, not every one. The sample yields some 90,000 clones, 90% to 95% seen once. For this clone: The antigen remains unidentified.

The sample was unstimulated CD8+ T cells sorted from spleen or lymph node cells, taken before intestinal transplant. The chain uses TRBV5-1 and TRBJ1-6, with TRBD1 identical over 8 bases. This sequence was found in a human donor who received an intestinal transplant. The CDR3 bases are TGCGCCAGCAGGGACAGGGATAATTCACCCCTCCACTTT. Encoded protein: CASRDRDNSPLHF.